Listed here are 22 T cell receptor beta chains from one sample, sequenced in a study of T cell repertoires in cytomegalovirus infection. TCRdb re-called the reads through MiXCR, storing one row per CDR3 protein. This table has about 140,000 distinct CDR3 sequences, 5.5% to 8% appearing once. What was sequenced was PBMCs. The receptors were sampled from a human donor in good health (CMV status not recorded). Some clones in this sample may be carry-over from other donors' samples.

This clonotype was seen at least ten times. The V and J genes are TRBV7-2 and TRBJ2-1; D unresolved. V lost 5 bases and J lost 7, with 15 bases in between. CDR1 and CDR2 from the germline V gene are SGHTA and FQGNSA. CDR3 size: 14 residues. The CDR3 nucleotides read TGTGCCAGCAGCCCACAGACCCGTTTAAATGAGCAGTTCTTC. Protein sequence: CASSPQTRLNEQFF.

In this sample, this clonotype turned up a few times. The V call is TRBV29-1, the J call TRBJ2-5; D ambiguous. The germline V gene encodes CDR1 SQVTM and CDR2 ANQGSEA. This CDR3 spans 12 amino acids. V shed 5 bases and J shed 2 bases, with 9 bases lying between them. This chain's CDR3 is CSVYQLQETQYF. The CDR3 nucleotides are TGCAGCGTTTACCAGTTGCAAGAGACCCAGTACTTC.

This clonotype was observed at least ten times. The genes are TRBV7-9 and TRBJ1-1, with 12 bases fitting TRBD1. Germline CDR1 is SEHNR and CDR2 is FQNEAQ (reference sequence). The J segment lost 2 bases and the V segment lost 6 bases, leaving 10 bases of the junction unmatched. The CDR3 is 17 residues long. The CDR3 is CASRAPWDRGLNTEAFF. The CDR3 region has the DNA TGTGCCAGCAGGGCCCCGTGGGACAGGGGGCTTAACACTGAAGCTTTCTTT.

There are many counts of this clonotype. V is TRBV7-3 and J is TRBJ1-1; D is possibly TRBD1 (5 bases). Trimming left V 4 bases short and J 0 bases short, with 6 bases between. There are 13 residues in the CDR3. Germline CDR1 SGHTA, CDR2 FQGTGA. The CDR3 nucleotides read TGTGCCAGCAGCTCACAGGTGAACACTGAAGCTTTCTTT. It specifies CASSSQVNTEAFF.

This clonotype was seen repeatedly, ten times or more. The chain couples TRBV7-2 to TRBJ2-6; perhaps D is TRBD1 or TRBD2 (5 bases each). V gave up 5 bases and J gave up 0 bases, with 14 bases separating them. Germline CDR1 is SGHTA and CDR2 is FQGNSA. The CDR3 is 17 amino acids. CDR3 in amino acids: CASSTGTASSGANVLTF. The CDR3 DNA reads TGTGCCAGCAGCACTGGGACGGCTAGCTCTGGGGCCAACGTCCTGACTTTC.

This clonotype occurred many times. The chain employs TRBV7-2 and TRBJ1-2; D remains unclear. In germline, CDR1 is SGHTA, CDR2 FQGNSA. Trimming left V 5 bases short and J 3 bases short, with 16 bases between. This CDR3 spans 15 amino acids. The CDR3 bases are TGTGCCAGCAGCCAAGGAGGCTCTCTTGACTATGGCTACACCTTC. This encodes CASSQGGSLDYGYTF. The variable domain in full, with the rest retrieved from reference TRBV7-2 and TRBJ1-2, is GAGVSQSPSNKVTEKGKDVELRCDPISGHTALYWYRQSLGQGLEFLIYFQGNSAPDKSGLPSDRFSAERTGGSVSTLTIQRTQQEDSAVYLCASSQGGSLDYGYTFGSGTRLTVV.

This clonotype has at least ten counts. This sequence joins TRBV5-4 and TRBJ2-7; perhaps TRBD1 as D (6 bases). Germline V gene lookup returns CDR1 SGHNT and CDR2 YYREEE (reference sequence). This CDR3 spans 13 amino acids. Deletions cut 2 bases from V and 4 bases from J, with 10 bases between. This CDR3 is CASSLPGAYEQYF. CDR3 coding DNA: TGTGCCAGCAGCTTACCAGGGGCTTACGAGCAGTACTTC.

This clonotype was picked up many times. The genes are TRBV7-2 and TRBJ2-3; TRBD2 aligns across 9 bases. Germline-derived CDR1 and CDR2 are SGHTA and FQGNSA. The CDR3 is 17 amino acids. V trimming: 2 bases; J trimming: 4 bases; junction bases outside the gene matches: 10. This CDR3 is CASSLFLGASGADTQYF. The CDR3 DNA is TGTGCCAGCAGCTTATTTCTAGGGGCTAGCGGGGCAGATACGCAGTATTTT.

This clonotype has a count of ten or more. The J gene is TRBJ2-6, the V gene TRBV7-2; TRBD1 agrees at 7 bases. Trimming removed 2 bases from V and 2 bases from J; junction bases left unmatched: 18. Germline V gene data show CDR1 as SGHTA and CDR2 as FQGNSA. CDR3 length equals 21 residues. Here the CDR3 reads CASSLHPYPAKGGAGANVLTF. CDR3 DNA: TGTGCCAGCAGCTTACACCCCTACCCCGCTAAAGGGGGCGCTGGGGCCAACGTCCTGACTTTC. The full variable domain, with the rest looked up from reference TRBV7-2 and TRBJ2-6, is GAGVSQSPSNKVTEKGKDVELRCDPISGHTALYWYRQSLGQGLEFLIYFQGNSAPDKSGLPSDRFSAERTGGSVSTLTIQRTQQEDSAVYLCASSLHPYPAKGGAGANVLTFGAGSRLTVL.

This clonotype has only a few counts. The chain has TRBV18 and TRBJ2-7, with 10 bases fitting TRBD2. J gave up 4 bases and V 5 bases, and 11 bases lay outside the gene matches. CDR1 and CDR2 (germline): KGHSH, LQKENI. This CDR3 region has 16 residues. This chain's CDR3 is CASSFSSGGGKYEQYF. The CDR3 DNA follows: TGTGCCAGCTCATTCTCTAGCGGGGGAGGAAAATACGAGCAGTACTTC.

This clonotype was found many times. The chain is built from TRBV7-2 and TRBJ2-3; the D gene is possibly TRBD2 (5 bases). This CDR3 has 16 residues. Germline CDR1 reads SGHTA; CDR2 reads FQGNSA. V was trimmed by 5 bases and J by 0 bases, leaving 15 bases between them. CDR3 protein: CASSPWTRVSTDTQYF. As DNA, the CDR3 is TGTGCCAGCAGCCCCTGGACGCGGGTAAGCACAGATACGCAGTATTTT.

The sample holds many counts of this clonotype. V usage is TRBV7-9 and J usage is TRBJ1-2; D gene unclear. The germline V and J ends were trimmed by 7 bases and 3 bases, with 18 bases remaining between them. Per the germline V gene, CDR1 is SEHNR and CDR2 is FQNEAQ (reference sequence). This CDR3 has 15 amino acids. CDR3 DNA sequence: TGTGCCAGCATCACCGCGGAGGAGATAGACTATGGCTACACCTTC. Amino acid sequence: CASITAEEIDYGYTF.

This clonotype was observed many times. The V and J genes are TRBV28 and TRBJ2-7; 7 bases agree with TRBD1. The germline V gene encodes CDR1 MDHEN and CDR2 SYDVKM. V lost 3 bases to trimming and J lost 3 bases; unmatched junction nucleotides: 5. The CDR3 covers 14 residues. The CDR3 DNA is TGTGCCAGCAGTTTGGGACAGAGCCTCTACGAGCAGTACTTC. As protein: CASSLGQSLYEQYF.

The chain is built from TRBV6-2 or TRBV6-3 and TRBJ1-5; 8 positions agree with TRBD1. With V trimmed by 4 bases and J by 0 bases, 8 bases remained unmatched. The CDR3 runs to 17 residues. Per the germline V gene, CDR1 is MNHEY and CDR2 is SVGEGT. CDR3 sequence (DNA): TGTGCCAGCAGTTCCAAGACAGGGGCCTATAGCAATCAGCCCCAGCATTTT. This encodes CASSSKTGAYSNQPQHF.

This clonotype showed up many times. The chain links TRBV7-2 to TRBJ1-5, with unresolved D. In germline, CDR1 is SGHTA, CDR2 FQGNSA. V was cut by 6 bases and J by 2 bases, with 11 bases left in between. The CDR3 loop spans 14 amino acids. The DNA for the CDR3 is TGTGCCAGCAGTTCGATGCGGGGCAATCAGCCCCAGCATTTT. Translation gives CASSSMRGNQPQHF.

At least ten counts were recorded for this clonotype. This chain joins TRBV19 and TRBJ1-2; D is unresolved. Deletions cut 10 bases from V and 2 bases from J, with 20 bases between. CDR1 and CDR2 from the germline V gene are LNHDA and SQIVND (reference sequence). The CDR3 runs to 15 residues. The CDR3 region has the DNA TGTGCCACCTCGGGCTCACAGACTTCGAACTATGGCTACACCTTC. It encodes CATSGSQTSNYGYTF. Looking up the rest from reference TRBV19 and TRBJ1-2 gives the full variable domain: DGGITQSPKYLFRKEGQNVTLSCEQNLNHDAMYWYRQDPGQGLRLIYYSQIVNDFQKGDIAEGYSVSREKKESFPLTVTSAQKNPTAFYLCATSGSQTSNYGYTFGSGTRLTVV.

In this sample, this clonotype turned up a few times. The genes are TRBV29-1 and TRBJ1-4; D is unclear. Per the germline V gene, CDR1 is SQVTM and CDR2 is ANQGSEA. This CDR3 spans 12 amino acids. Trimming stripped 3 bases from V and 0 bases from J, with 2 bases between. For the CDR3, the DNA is TGCAGCGTTGAGACAACTAATGAAAAACTGTTTTTT. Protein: CSVETTNEKLFF.

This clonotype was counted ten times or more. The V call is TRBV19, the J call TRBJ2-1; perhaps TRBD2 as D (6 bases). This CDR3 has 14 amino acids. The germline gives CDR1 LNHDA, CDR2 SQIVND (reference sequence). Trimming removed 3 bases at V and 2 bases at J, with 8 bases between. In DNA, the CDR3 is TGTGCCAGTAGTATGGGGGGTACCTACAATGAGCAGTTCTTC. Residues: CASSMGGTYNEQFF.

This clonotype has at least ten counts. CDR3 nucleotide sequence: TGTGCCAGCAGCTTAGGGCAAGCGGGGGGCAATGAGCAGTTCTTC. Protein product: CASSLGQAGGNEQFF. The gene calls are TRBV7-2 and TRBJ2-1, with 9 bases identical to TRBD2. Germline CDR1 is SGHTA and CDR2 is FQGNSA. The trim removed 1 base at V and 6 bases at J, leaving 4 bases unmatched. The CDR3 contains 15 residues.

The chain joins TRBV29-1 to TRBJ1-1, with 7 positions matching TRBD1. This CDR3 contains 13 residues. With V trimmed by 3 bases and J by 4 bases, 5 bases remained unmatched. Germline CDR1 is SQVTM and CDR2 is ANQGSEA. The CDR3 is CSVEADRATEAFF. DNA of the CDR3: TGCAGCGTTGAGGCCGACAGGGCCACTGAAGCTTTCTTT.

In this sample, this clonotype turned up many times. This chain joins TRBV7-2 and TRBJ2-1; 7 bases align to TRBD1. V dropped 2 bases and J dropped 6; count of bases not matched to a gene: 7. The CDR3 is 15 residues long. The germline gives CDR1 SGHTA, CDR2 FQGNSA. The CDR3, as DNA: TGTGCCAGCAGCTTATCGGGACAGTGGGGCAATGAGCAGTTCTTC. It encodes CASSLSGQWGNEQFF.

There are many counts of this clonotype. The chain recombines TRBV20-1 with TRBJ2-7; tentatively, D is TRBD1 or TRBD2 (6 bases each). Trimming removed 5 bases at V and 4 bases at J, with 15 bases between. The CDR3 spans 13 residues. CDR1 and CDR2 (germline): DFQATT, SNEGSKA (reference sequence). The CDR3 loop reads CSASPGGTYEQYF. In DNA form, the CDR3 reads TGCAGTGCTTCACCCGGGGGCACTTACGAGCAGTACTTC.